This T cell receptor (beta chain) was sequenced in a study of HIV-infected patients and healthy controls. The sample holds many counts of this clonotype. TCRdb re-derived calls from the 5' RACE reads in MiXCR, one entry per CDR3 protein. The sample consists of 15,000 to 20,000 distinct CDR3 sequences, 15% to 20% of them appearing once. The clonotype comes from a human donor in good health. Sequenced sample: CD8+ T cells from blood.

The DNA of the CDR3 is TGTGCCACCGGAGGAGGAAAAGGGGGCTACACCTTC. Translating it yields CATGGGKGGYTF. The rearrangement joins TRBV24-1 to TRBJ1-2; no clear D gene. Germline V lookup: CDR1 KGHDR, CDR2 SFDVKD. The CDR3 contains 12 residues. The germline V and J ends were trimmed by 9 bases and 8 bases, with 15 bases remaining between them.